This TCR beta chain was captured in a study of blood T cells in healthy people across ages (dated by TCRdb to between 2014 and 2016). For the wider study: Template switching captured roughly one uniquely barcoded TCR beta cDNA molecule per two T cells in model experiments. To avoid experimental bias, donors of different ages were randomly spread across the sequencing lanes. The study measured age-related changes in TCR beta repertoire diversity using deep sequencing normalized with unique cDNA molecular identifiers. The donors were split into four age groups: young (average 16 years), middle-aged (39), aged (over 55) and long-lived (approximately 89). The study analyzed two additional independent replicas of 1 million unique cDNA reads from the same blood draw for two donors, one aged 18 to 30 and one aged 80 or older.

General findings and caveats noted by the study authors: Estimates of total diversity based on one million sequenced T cells were considered lower bounds and underestimates. Compared with the aged group, the long-lived group had more naive CD4+ T cells, fewer expanded clones and increased TCR diversity, suggesting age selection. A strong correlation was found between observed TCR beta diversity and the percentage of naive T cells measured by flow cytometry. The CMV infection status of donors was not known, potentially confounding age-related changes in expanded clonotypes. As age increased, observed TCR beta diversity per million T cells dropped in a roughly linear way, and a significant reduction was already evident by age about 36. Conclusive comparison of naive and antigen-experienced compartments was prevented by the profiling of bulk unsorted PBMCs.

Reading from cysteine to phenylalanine, the CDR3 counts 14 amino acids. The kept DNA is CDR3 alone, 42 bases in frame from the first base. CDR1 and CDR2 are drawn from the germline V gene: SGHVS, FNYEAQ. Trimming leaves V shorter by 5 bases and J shorter by 4 bases, with the junction holding 7 bases beyond the gene matches. Systemically healthy Caucasian individuals from Russia, some 40 in total and aged roughly 6 to 90 years, were included as donors. Each donor gave ten milliliters of peripheral blood, collected into EDTA-treated Vacutainer tubes. Ficoll-Paque density-gradient centrifugation was used to isolate PBMCs, with at least 6 million obtained per sample. Total RNA was extracted from PBMCs with Trizol reagent, with at least 5 micrograms obtained per sample. The percentages of naive CD45RAhigh/CD27high T cells were determined by flow cytometry on a PBMC aliquot from every donor. Preparation of the library involved 5' RACE. TCRdb names Illumina HiSeq 2500 as the instrument used. The second PCR ran for about 6 to 12 cycles and used a J-beta primer mix along with a sample-barcoded 5' primer. A template-switch 5' adaptor carrying 12 random nucleotides introduced a unique molecular identifier onto each TCR beta cDNA molecule. Each sample yielded at least 2.5 million CDR3-containing paired-end reads. First-strand cDNA synthesis was performed from all RNA using the Mint cDNA synthesis kit, with priming by a TRBC-specific oligonucleotide. Following uracil-DNA glycosylase treatment, a first 18-cycle PCR with universal primers M1SS and BC2_uni_R was performed on all cDNA. From the authors' description of their analysis: For normalization, 1 million high-quality reads were randomly selected from each sample, with every read carrying a distinct molecular identifier. Instead of being binned into consensus sequences, reads that shared molecular identifiers were thrown out. MiTCR, with a Q25 quality threshold and the strictest error-elimination algorithm, was used for CDR3 identification, clonotype clustering and error correction. A nonparametric unseen species model with Euler transformation was used to estimate a lower bound on total TCR beta diversity. The public reads were reanalyzed by TCRdb: fastp trimming at Q25, MiXCR alignment, in-frame beta chains only. Under each unique CDR3 protein, matching rows form one entry showing the most common genes and DNA. Clone size and V and J calls follow TCRdb, not the original study. The sample has 450,000 to 700,000 distinct CDR3 sequences on record, roughly 28% of them singletons. The ten largest clones capture approximately 17% of the sample.

Notes on this clonotype: Its antigen target is currently unknown. Base-call qualities are not available, and no considerably larger clone is one nucleotide away.

Rearrangement joined TRBV7-6 to TRBJ2-7, and 8 bases in between align with TRBD2. The clonotype was recovered from a woman in her 70s in good health. The specimen sequenced was blood. The DNA sequence follows: TGTGCCAGCAGCCCTCGGGTAGCGGGATACGAGCAGTACTTC. It encodes CASSPRVAGYEQYF. Full variable domain (CDR3 extended with the reference TRBV7-6 and TRBJ2-7 proteins): GAGVSQSPRYKVTKRGQDVALRCDPISGHVSLYWYRQALGQGPEFLTYFNYEAQQDKSGLPNDRFSAERPEGSISTLTIQRTEQRDSAMYRCASSPRVAGYEQYFGPGTRLTVT.